The 28 T cell receptor beta chains below were found in one sample sequenced in a study of OX40 agonist ivuxolimab in advanced cancers. TCRdb keeps only in-frame clones here, not all; method: immunoSEQ multiplex PCR. The profile covers about 51,000 clones, with around 77% appearing a single time and 2% to 2.5% taken by the ten largest. Sequenced here: CD4+ or CD8+ T cells sorted from blood, sampled in a trial of the OX40 agonist ivuxolimab. These receptors were collected from an adult with an advanced solid tumor such as melanoma, head and neck, liver or kidney cancer.

This chain joins TRBV5-4 and TRBJ1-6; unclear D gene. The CDR3 covers 12 residues. The V gene lost 4 bases and the J gene lost 9 bases, with 8 bases spanning the gap. Per germline, CDR1 SGHNT and CDR2 YYREEE (reference sequence). The CDR3 sequence: CASSITGSPLHF. In DNA, the CDR3 is TGTGCCAGCAGCATAACGGGTTCACCCCTCCACTTT. Based on the CDR3 plus reference TRBV5-4 and TRBJ1-6, the full variable domain is ETGVTQSPTHLIKTRGQQVTLRCSSQSGHNTVSWYQQALGQGPQFIFQYYREEENGRGNFPPRFSGLQFPNYSSELNVNALELDDSALYLCASSITGSPLHFGNGTRLTVT.

The rearrangement uses TRBV6-1 and TRBJ2-3, with unresolved D. Between the trimmed V and J ends, which lost 7 bases and 7 bases, there was a span of 12 bases. There are 12 residues in the CDR3. Per the germline V gene, CDR1 is MNHNS and CDR2 is SASEGT. CDR3 loop: CASTDQGNTQYF. CDR3 bases: TGTGCCAGCACCGACCAAGGAAATACGCAGTATTTT.

The chain carries TRBV18 and TRBJ1-1; weak D call: TRBD1 (6 bases). This CDR3 is 14 amino acids long. Germline-derived CDR1 and CDR2 are KGHSH and LQKENI. V lost 6 bases and J 3 bases, leaving 14 bases between the germline ends. CDR3: CASSPTGRDTEAFF. CDR3 sequence (DNA): TGTGCCAGCTCGCCTACAGGGAGGGACACTGAAGCTTTCTTT.

V and J are TRBV27 and TRBJ2-7; 10 bases align to TRBD2. CDR1 is MNHEY and CDR2 is SMNVEV in the germline V gene (reference sequence). The CDR3 length is 14 residues. Trimming removed 7 bases from V and 6 bases from J; junction bases left unmatched: 9. The CDR3 nucleotides are TGTGCCAGCAAAGAGTTGGGACTAGCGACCGAGCAGTACTTC. Translated, it gives CASKELGLATEQYF.

This rearrangement joins TRBV7-3 to TRBJ1-1, with no clear D. V lost 1 base, J lost 5 bases, and 11 bases lay in between. The CDR3 has 14 residues. Germline CDR1 SGHTA, CDR2 FQGTGA. The CDR3 DNA reads TGTGCCAGCAGCTTAATGCACCGGGAAACTGAAGCTTTCTTT. This codes for CASSLMHRETEAFF.

The J gene is TRBJ2-1, the V gene TRBV7-9; a weak D match, TRBD1 (6 bases). Trimming stripped 4 bases from V and 5 bases from J, with 12 bases between. The CDR3 totals 14 residues. The V gene's germline CDR1 is SEHNR and CDR2 FQNEAQ (reference sequence). Here the CDR3 DNA reads TGTGCCAGCAGCTCTGTGACAGGAGACAATGAGCAGTTCTTC. It encodes CASSSVTGDNEQFF. Looking up the rest from reference TRBV7-9 and TRBJ2-1 gives the full variable domain: DTGVSQNPRHKITKRGQNVTFRCDPISEHNRLYWYRQTLGQGPEFLTYFQNEAQLEKSRLLSDRFSAERPKGSFSTLEIQRTEQGDSAMYLCASSSVTGDNEQFFGPGTRLTVL.

The genes are TRBV2 and TRBJ2-3; TRBD2 matches at 7 bases. With V trimmed by 3 bases and J by 3 bases, 9 bases remained unmatched. Germline CDR1 is SNHLY and CDR2 is FYNNEI. The CDR3 extends over 16 amino acids. CDR3 sequence: CASSDLGELATDTQYF. CDR3 coding DNA: TGTGCCAGCAGTGATTTGGGAGAACTAGCGACAGATACGCAGTATTTT. Filled out from reference TRBV2 and TRBJ2-3, the complete variable domain reads EPEVTQTPSHQVTQMGQEVILRCVPISNHLYFYWYRQILGQKVEFLVSFYNNEISEKSEIFDDQFSVERPDGSNFTLKIRSTKLEDSAMYFCASSDLGELATDTQYFGPGTRLTVL.

This rearrangement joins TRBV28 to TRBJ2-3; 10 bases align to TRBD2. The junction had 3 bases not matched to a gene; V was cut back by 5 bases and J by 4 bases. Germline-derived CDR1 and CDR2 are MDHEN and SYDVKM. This CDR3 has 14 amino acids. DNA of the CDR3: TGTGCCAGCAGTCCAGCGGGAGGGCCAGATACGCAGTATTTT. This gives the protein CASSPAGGPDTQYF.

V gene TRBV14 combines with J gene TRBJ2-1; D ambiguous. Germline CDR1 is SGHDN and CDR2 is FVKESK. The CDR3 loop spans 14 amino acids. V was trimmed by 0 bases and J by 7 bases, leaving 10 bases between them. CDR3 residues: CASSQDLSMNEQFF. CDR3 DNA: TGTGCCAGCAGCCAAGATCTAAGCATGAATGAGCAGTTCTTC.

As for this clone: Distinct nucleotide sequences in the sample also encode this CDR3. The rearrangement joins TRBV28 to TRBJ2-1; 7 nucleotides match TRBD2. J gave up 0 bases and V 6 bases, and 5 bases lay outside the gene matches. The CDR3 length is 15 residues. The V gene's germline CDR1 is MDHEN and CDR2 SYDVKM. CDR3: CASRTGGASYNEQFF. The CDR3 coding sequence is TGTGCCAGCAGAACGGGAGGTGCCTCCTACAATGAGCAGTTCTTC. Variable domain in full (rest from reference TRBV28 and TRBJ2-1): DVKVTQSSRYLVKRTGEKVFLECVQDMDHENMFWYRQDPGLGLRLIYFSYDVKMKEKGDIPEGYSVSREKKERFSLILESASTNQTSMYLCASRTGGASYNEQFFGPGTRLTVL.

J is TRBJ2-4 and V is TRBV2, with D hard to call. The CDR3 contains 12 residues. Germline CDR1 reads SNHLY; CDR2 reads FYNNEI. V lost 8 bases and J 1 base, leaving 6 bases between the germline ends. The CDR3 is CASGSAKNIQYF. In DNA, the CDR3 is TGTGCCAGCGGCAGTGCCAAAAACATTCAGTACTTC.

By share of the sample, this clone is medium-sized (0.01 to 0.1%). CDR3 amino acids: CASSESIGELFF. The CDR3 DNA sequence: TGCGCCAGCAGCGAATCAATCGGGGAGCTGTTTTTT. J is TRBJ2-2 and V is TRBV5-1; D is undetermined. The CDR3 length is 12 residues. Germline V gene lookup returns CDR1 SGHRS and CDR2 YFSETQ. Trimming pared 4 bases from V and 7 bases from J, leaving 8 bases between.

This clone showed up just once. The V call is TRBV10-2, the J call TRBJ2-3; 8 nucleotides match TRBD1. The junction had 1 base not matched to a gene; V was cut back by 2 bases and J by 6 bases. Germline V gives CDR1 WSHSY, CDR2 SAAADI. The CDR3 loop spans 13 amino acids. CDR3 DNA: TGCGCCAGCAGTGAGCAGGGGGCGGATACGCAGTATTTT. Translated: CASSEQGADTQYF.

This clone showed up just once. The chain carries TRBV6-1 and TRBJ2-2; 9 bases match TRBD2. Losses at the gene ends were 4 bases for V and 7 bases for J; bases not matched to a gene: 4. From germline, CDR1 is MNHNS and CDR2 SASEGT. The CDR3 runs 14 residues. DNA for the CDR3: TGTGCCAGCAGTGGCGCGGGAGGGGTCGGGGAGCTGTTTTTT. Protein product: CASSGAGGVGELFF.

The J gene is TRBJ2-7, the V gene TRBV7-9, with a possible D match to TRBD2 (5 bases). Germline V gene sequence: CDR1 SEHNR, CDR2 FQNEAQ (reference sequence). The CDR3 consists of 14 residues. V dropped 3 bases and J dropped 5 bases, with 14 bases sitting between them. The chain's CDR3 is CASSLDGFGDEQYF. In DNA form, the CDR3 reads TGTGCCAGCAGCTTGGACGGCTTCGGGGACGAGCAGTACTTC.

This chain joins TRBV5-5 and TRBJ2-3; no definite D call. The CDR3 has 15 amino acids. V lost 0 bases, J lost 2 bases, and 10 bases lay in between. Germline V gives CDR1 SGHKS, CDR2 YYEKEE (reference sequence). This CDR3 is CASSLAPSTTDTQYF. As DNA, the CDR3 is TGTGCCAGCAGCTTGGCCCCCTCTACCACAGATACGCAGTATTTT.

As regards this clone: At one end, the junction sequence differs from germline, possibly due to a read error. The sample holds other DNA sequences that translate to the same CDR3. V is TRBV11-2 and J is TRBJ1-1; D may be TRBD1 (5 bases). The CDR3 runs 12 residues. Germline assignment: CDR1 SGHAT and CDR2 FQNNGV. Here the CDR3 reads CASSPRGTEAFF. Written as DNA, the CDR3 is TGCGCCAGCAGCCCTAGGGGCACTGAAGCTTTCTTT.

This rearrangement joins TRBV13 to TRBJ1-2; the match to TRBD1 covers 7 bases. The V gene's germline CDR1 is PRHDT and CDR2 FYEKMQ (reference sequence). Losses at the gene ends were 5 bases for V and 8 bases for J; bases not matched to a gene: 14. This CDR3 has 15 amino acids. The CDR3 DNA is TGTGCCAGCAGCCCCGCCTGGACAGGCCTTACGGGCTACACCTTC. Translating gives CASSPAWTGLTGYTF.

This clone appeared a few times. The chain couples TRBV7-3 to TRBJ2-2, with a tentative D call TRBD1 (6 bases). Germline values: CDR1 SGHTA, CDR2 FQGTGA. CDR3 length: 15 amino acids. Trimming shortened V by 5 bases and J by 3 bases, and 13 bases separated the two germline ends. The CDR3 loop reads CASSKTGADTGELFF. As DNA, the CDR3 is TGTGCCAGCAGCAAGACAGGTGCGGACACCGGGGAGCTGTTTTTT.

This clone was recorded a few times. The chain has TRBV28 and TRBJ2-6; D not resolved. The germline V gene has CDR1 MDHEN and CDR2 SYDVKM. V was pared by 3 bases and J by 0 bases, with 15 bases between. The length of the CDR3 is 18 residues. This CDR3 reads CASSFLRNLLSGANVLTF. CDR3 bases: TGTGCCAGCAGTTTCCTGAGGAACCTTCTCTCTGGGGCCAACGTCCTGACTTTC.

Regarding this clone: A junction end diverges from the germline sequence, so it may reflect a read error. This sequence joins TRBV5-1 and TRBJ1-1; D might be TRBD1 (5 bases). Germline V lookup: CDR1 SGHRS, CDR2 YFSETQ. The CDR3 is 14 residues long. The CDR3 region is CVSSLAGGREGAFF. CDR3 coding DNA: TGCGTCAGCAGCTTGGCCGGCGGCAGGGAGGGAGCTTTCTTT.

The CDR3 loop is CASRNIRDRSPYEQYF. The CDR3 nucleotides are TGTGCCAGCAGGAATATCCGGGACAGATCTCCCTACGAGCAGTACTTC. This chain uses TRBV7-8 with TRBJ2-7; 7 nucleotides align to TRBD1. Germline lookup yields CDR1 SGHVS and CDR2 FQNEAQ. The V gene end was trimmed by 6 bases and the J gene end by 2 bases; junction bases not matched to a gene: 13. CDR3 length equals 16 residues.

This chain connects TRBV7-3 to TRBJ2-1, with 12 bases lining up with TRBD2. The germline CDR1 and CDR2 sequences are SGHTA and FQGTGA. Germline trimming cut 5 bases from V and 6 bases from J; bases unmatched to any gene: 5. CDR3 length equals 15 residues. The CDR3 region has the DNA TGTGCCAGCAGCGAACTAGCGGGAGGCCTCAATGAGCAGTTCTTC. Protein sequence: CASSELAGGLNEQFF. Based on the CDR3 plus reference TRBV7-3 and TRBJ2-1, the full variable domain is GAGVSQTPSNKVTEKGKYVELRCDPISGHTALYWYRQSLGQGPEFLIYFQGTGAADDSGLPNDRFFAVRPEGSVSTLKIQRTERGDSAVYLCASSELAGGLNEQFFGPGTRLTVL.

This chain connects TRBV20-1 to TRBJ1-2, with D possibly matching TRBD1 (5 bases). Germline CDR1 DFQATT, CDR2 SNEGSKA (reference sequence). V was pared by 2 bases and J by 8 bases, with 9 bases between. The CDR3 has 11 residues. As DNA, the CDR3 is TGCAGTGCTAGAAGGCCAGGGGGCTACACCTTC. It is translated as CSARRPGGYTF.

This clone was recorded once. The rearrangement links TRBV7-5 to TRBJ2-2; the table's D call TRBD1 went unverified against the DNA. TRBV7-5 is termed a pseudogene. CDR3 size: 16 residues. CDR3 residues: CARSFGTGGLPGELFF. CDR3 bases: TGTGCCAGAAGCTTCGGGACAGGGGGCCTTCCCGGGGAGCTGTTTTTT.

The CDR3 is CASSDRGYGYTF. In DNA form, the CDR3 reads TGTGCCAGCAGTGACAGGGGCTATGGCTACACCTTC. The V gene is TRBV19, the J gene TRBJ1-2, with 8 bases lining up with TRBD1. The CDR3 covers 12 residues. Germline V gene lookup returns CDR1 LNHDA and CDR2 SQIVND (reference sequence). V trimming: 9 bases; J trimming: 4 bases; junction bases outside the gene matches: 4.

V and J are TRBV19 and TRBJ1-1; 8 nucleotides line up with TRBD1. V lost 10 bases and J lost 1; bases outside the gene matches: 5. CDR1 and CDR2 from the germline V gene are LNHDA and SQIVND (reference sequence). The CDR3 runs 13 residues. CDR3 region: CATEDRANTEAFF. CDR3 nucleotides: TGTGCCACCGAGGACAGGGCGAACACTGAAGCTTTCTTT.

This chain links TRBV6-6 with TRBJ2-5; D remains ambiguous. CDR1 and CDR2 from the germline V gene are MNHNY and SVGAGI (reference sequence). V was cut by 5 bases and J by 5 bases, with 9 bases left in between. This CDR3 comprises 12 residues. CDR3 DNA: TGTGCCAGCAGTGCAGGTTGGGAGACCCAGTACTTC. Protein product: CASSAGWETQYF.